Detailed here is one T cell receptor beta chain. The antigen is not known. TCRdb called the 5' RACE reads again in MiXCR, with one record for every CDR3 protein. The data contain 560,000 or so distinct CDR3 sequences, roughly 17% of them singletons. These data come from a study of T-cell memory formation after mild COVID-19. Study overall: Clusters were largely donor specific. General study results and limits: What remained unconfirmed was the SARS-CoV-2 specificity of second-wave clones peaking on day 37. Later expanders leaned toward CD4+, whereas clones contracting from day 15 to 85 were balanced CD4/CD8.

This clonotype was obtained from an adult woman who had mild COVID-19 (a few samples of this study predate the infection). Cell type and time point are not known. The sample was PBMCs or a T cell subset sorted from them (not recorded which).

CDR3 DNA: TGTGCCAGCTCACCAGGGACTAAGGAGACCCAGTACTTC. Encoded protein: CASSPGTKETQYF. The chain carries TRBV18 and TRBJ2-5, with 7 positions matching TRBD2. The V gene end was trimmed by 2 bases and the J gene end by 5 bases; junction bases not matched to a gene: 2. The V gene's germline CDR1 is KGHSH and CDR2 LQKENI. The length of the CDR3 is 13 residues.